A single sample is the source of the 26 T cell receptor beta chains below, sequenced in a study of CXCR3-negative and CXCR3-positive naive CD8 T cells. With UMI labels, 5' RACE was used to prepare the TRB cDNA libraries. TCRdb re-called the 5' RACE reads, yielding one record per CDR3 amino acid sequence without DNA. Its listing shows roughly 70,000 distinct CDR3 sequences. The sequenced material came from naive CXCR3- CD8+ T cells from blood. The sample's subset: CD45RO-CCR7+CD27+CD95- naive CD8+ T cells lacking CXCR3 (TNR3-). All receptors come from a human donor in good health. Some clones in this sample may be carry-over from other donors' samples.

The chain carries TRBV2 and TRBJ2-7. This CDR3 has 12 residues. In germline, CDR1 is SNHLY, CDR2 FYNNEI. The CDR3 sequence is CASTGFSYEQYF.

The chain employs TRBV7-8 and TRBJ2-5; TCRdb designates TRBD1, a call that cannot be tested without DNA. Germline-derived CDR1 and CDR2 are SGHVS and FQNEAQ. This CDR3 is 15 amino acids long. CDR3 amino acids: CASSARDRDEETQYF.

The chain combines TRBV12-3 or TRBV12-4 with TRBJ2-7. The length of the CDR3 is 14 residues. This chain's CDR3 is CASSLGAGSYEQYF.

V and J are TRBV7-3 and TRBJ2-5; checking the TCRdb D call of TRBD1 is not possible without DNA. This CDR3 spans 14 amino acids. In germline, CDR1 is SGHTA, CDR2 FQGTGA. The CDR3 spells CASSLTGGRETQYF.

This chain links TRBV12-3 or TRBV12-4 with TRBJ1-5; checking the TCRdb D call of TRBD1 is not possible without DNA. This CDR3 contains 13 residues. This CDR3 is CASATGINQPQHF.

CDR3 sequence: CASSSRRTSGRGDYEQYF. The V and J genes are TRBV7-9 and TRBJ2-7; TCRdb picks TRBD2, but there is no DNA to check that call. Germline values: CDR1 SEHNR, CDR2 FQNEAQ (reference sequence). The CDR3 totals 18 residues.

CDR3 in amino acids: CASSFFGGADEQFF. The chain carries TRBV28 and TRBJ2-1; the D call from TCRdb, TRBD1, cannot be confirmed without DNA. The V gene's germline CDR1 is MDHEN and CDR2 SYDVKM. The CDR3 covers 14 residues.

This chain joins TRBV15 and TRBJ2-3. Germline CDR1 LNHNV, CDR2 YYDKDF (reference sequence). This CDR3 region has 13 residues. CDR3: CATSRSTTDTQYF.

CDR3 sequence: CASSFEPGANTEAFF. J is TRBJ1-1 and V is TRBV7-6; the D call of TRBD1 rests on TCRdb alone, since no DNA is present to check it. The CDR3 consists of 15 residues. CDR1 and CDR2 from the germline V gene are SGHVS and FNYEAQ.

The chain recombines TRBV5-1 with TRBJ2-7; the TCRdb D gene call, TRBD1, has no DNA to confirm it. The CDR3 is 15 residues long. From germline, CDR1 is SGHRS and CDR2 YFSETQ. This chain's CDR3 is CASSYGTGGNYEQYF.

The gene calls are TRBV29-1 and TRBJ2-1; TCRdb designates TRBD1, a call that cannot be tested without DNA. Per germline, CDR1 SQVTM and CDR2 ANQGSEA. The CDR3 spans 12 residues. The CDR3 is CSVVPPNNEQFF.

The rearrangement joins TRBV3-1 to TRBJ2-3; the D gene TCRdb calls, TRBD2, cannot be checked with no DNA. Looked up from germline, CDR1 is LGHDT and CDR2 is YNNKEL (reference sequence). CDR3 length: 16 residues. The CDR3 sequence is CASSQTAREGADTQYF.

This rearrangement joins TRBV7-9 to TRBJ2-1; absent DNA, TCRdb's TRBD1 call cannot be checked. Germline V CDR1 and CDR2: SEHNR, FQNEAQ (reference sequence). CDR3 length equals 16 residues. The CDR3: CASSGQGRDFYNEQFF.

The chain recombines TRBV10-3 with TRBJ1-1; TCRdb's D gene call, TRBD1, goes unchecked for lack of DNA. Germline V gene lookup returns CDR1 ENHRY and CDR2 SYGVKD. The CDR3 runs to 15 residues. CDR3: CAISESHGGVTEAFF.

CDR3 sequence reads: CATSMGAEDYGYTF. V gene TRBV10-2 combines with J gene TRBJ1-2; as DNA is missing, the TRBD1 call by TCRdb cannot be tested. The germline gives CDR1 WSHSY, CDR2 SAAADI. The CDR3 extends over 14 amino acids.

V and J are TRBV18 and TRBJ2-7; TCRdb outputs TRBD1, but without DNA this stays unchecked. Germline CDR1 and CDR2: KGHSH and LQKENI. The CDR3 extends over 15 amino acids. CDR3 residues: CASSPPIQGSYEQYF.

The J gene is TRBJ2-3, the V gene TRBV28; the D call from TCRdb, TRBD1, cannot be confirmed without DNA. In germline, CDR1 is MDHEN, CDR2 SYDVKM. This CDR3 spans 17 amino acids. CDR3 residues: CASSLVFGQGDPDTQYF.

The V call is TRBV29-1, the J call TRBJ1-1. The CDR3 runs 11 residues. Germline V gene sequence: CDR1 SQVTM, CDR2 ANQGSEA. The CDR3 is CSVASNTEAFF.

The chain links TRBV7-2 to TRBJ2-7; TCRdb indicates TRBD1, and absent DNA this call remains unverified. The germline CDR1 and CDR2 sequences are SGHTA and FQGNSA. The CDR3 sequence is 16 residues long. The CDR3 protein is CASSLGPGQGMGEQYF.

CDR3 region: CASSYWSEGTEAFF. The rearrangement uses TRBV6-6 and TRBJ1-1. Germline V gene sequence: CDR1 MNHNY, CDR2 SVGAGI (reference sequence). CDR3 length equals 14 residues.

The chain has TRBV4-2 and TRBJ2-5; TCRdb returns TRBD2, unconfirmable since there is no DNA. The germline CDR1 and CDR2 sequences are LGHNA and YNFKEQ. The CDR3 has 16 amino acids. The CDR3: CASSHGPADSQETQYF.

The CDR3 here is CSVPTADYNEQFF. The chain recombines TRBV29-1 with TRBJ2-1; the TRBD2 assignment by TCRdb is unverifiable without DNA. The germline CDR1 and CDR2 sequences are SQVTM and ANQGSEA. The length of the CDR3 is 13 residues.

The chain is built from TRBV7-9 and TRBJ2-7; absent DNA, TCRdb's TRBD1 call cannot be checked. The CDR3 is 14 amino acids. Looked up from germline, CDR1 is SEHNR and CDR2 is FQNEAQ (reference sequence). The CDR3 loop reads CASSRWDRAYEQYF.

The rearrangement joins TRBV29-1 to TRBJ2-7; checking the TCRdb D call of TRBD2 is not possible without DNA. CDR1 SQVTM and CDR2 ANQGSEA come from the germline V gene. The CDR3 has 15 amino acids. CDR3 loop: CSVEASLRGSGEQYF.

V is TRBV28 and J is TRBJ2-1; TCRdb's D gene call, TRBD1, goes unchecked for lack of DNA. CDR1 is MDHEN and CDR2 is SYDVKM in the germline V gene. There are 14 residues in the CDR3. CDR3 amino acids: CAGSDRVTYNEQFF.

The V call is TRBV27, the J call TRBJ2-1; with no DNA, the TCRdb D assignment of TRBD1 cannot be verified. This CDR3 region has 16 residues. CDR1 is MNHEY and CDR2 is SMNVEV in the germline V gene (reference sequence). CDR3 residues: CASSLYGTGNYNEQFF.